Each of the 11 T cell receptor beta chains below was sequenced from the same sample in a study of T cells in Graves' hyperthyroidism and ophthalmopathy. RNA transcripts yielded amplified TCR beta CDR3 regions. The HTBI primer set drove a first-round RT-PCR of the TCR CDR3. TCRdb passed the multiplex PCR reads through MiXCR, listing each CDR3 protein once. Of hundreds of thousands of distinct CDR3 sequences listed, approximately 15% are singletons. The specimen sequenced was blood. These receptor sequences come from a woman in her forties with Graves' ophthalmopathy.

This clonotype has only a few counts. This chain connects TRBV20-1 to TRBJ2-5; TRBD2 might be the D (5 bases). CDR3 length: 14 residues. The germline V and J ends were trimmed by 2 bases and 4 bases, with 14 bases remaining between them. Germline values: CDR1 DFQATT, CDR2 SNEGSKA (reference sequence). The CDR3 protein is CSARPQVGRETQYF. CDR3 bases: TGCAGTGCTAGACCCCAAGTAGGGAGAGAGACCCAGTACTTC.

Concerning this clonotype: The CDR3 does not close with the conserved phenylalanine or tryptophan, likely indicating a read error. The rearrangement links TRBV30 to TRBJ1-1; D is undetermined. The CDR3 contains 12 residues. V was clipped by 1 base and J by 5 bases, with 8 bases between them. CDR1 is GTSNPN and CDR2 is SVGIG in the germline V gene (reference sequence). CDR3 residues: CAWSEDGTEAFL. DNA for the CDR3: TGTGCCTGGAGTGAGGATGGGACTGAAGCTTTCTTA.

V and J are TRBV19 and TRBJ2-7; D perhaps matches TRBD1 (6 bases). CDR1 is LNHDA, CDR2 SQIVND, per germline (reference sequence). The CDR3 contains 15 residues. Trimming pared 1 base from V and 3 bases from J, leaving 13 bases between. The CDR3 coding sequence is TGTGCCAGTAGTATAGCCTTTACAGGGTACTACGAGCAGTACTTC. Its protein is CASSIAFTGYYEQYF.

This chain joins TRBV5-1 and TRBJ2-3; D is unresolved. Germline V gene data show CDR1 as SGHRS and CDR2 as YFSETQ. The germline V and J ends were trimmed by 2 bases and 4 bases, with 8 bases remaining between them. The length of the CDR3 is 13 residues. The CDR3 loop is CASSLLRADTQYF. The CDR3 nucleotides read TGCGCCAGCAGCTTACTTAGGGCAGATACGCAGTATTTT.

This clonotype was counted many times. This chain links TRBV12-3 or TRBV12-4 with TRBJ1-2; possibly TRBD1 for D (5 bases). The CDR3 is 13 amino acids. V lost 6 bases and J lost 4, with 12 bases in between. The CDR3 nucleotides are TGTGCCAGCAGCTTGGGGGAAGGCTATGGCTACACCTTC. Its protein is CASSLGEGYGYTF.

The chain joins TRBV6-1 to TRBJ2-7, with D possibly matching TRBD2 (5 bases). With 6 bases removed from V and 5 bases from J, the gap between germline ends came to 20 bases. CDR1 MNHNS and CDR2 SASEGT come from the germline V gene. The CDR3 extends over 15 amino acids. CDR3 coding DNA: TGTGCCAGCAGAGACCCGTACGGGGAGTCCCACGAGCAGTACTTC. Translated, it gives CASRDPYGESHEQYF.

In this sample, this clonotype turned up many times. This chain connects TRBV30 to TRBJ1-2; 7 nucleotides agree with TRBD1. The J segment lost 4 bases and the V segment lost 4 bases, leaving 12 bases of the junction unmatched. This CDR3 is built from 15 residues. Germline CDR1 and CDR2: GTSNPN and SVGIG (reference sequence). The CDR3 protein is CAWTHPGGSVYGYTF. DNA for the CDR3: TGTGCCTGGACACACCCAGGGGGTAGTGTCTATGGCTACACCTTC.

Many counts were recorded for this clonotype. The chain carries TRBV12-3 or TRBV12-4 and TRBJ2-5, with a tentative D call TRBD2 (6 bases). V gave up 5 bases and J gave up 1 base, with 8 bases separating them. CDR3 length: 13 amino acids. CDR3 protein: CASSRDFQETQYF. DNA of the CDR3: TGTGCCAGCAGTCGGGACTTCCAAGAGACCCAGTACTTC.

As concerns this clonotype: A junction end diverges from the germline sequence, so it may reflect a read error. The V call is TRBV24-1, the J call TRBJ2-5; weak D call: TRBD2 (6 bases). This CDR3 contains 15 residues. Germline-derived CDR1 and CDR2 are KGHDR and SFDVKD. The CDR3 is CATSDSVGRRETQCF. Written as DNA, the CDR3 is TGTGCCACCAGTGATTCGGTAGGGAGGCGAGAGACCCAGTGCTTC.

This clonotype was picked up many times. The chain joins TRBV20-1 to TRBJ2-7, with 9 bases aligning to TRBD2. The junction had 4 bases not matched to a gene; V was cut back by 6 bases and J by 4 bases. The CDR3 totals 12 residues. Germline-derived CDR1 and CDR2 are DFQATT and SNEGSKA (reference sequence). CDR3 amino acids: CSATGLAYEQYF. The CDR3 nucleotides are TGCAGTGCCACCGGACTAGCGTACGAGCAGTACTTC.

This chain joins TRBV28 and TRBJ2-7; perhaps TRBD2 as D (7 bases). V gave up 2 bases and J gave up 4 bases, with 12 bases separating them. The length of the CDR3 is 14 residues. Germline CDR1 is MDHEN and CDR2 is SYDVKM. The CDR3 is CASSLRGRDYEQYF. The CDR3 coding sequence is TGTGCCAGCAGTTTAAGGGGGAGGGATTACGAGCAGTACTTC.